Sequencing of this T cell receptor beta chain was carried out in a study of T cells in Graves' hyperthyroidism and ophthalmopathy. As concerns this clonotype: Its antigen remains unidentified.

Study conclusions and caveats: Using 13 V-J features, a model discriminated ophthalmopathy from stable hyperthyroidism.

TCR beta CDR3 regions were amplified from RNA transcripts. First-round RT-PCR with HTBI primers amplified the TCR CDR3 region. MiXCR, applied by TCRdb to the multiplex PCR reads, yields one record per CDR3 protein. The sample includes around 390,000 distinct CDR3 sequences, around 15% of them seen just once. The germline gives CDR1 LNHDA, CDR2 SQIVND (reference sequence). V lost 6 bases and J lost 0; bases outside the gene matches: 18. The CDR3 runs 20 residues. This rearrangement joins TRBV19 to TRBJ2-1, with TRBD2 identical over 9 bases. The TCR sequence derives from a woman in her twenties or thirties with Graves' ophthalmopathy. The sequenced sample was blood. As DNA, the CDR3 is TGTGCCAGTAGCCCGGACAGGCGTAGCGGGGGCCCCAGCTCCTACAATGAGCAGTTCTTC. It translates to CASSPDRRSGGPSSYNEQFF.